These 32 T cell receptor beta chains were sequenced from one sample in a study of blood T cells in healthy people across ages (dated by TCRdb to the mid-2010s). The method was 5' RACE. Reads for this sample came from an Illumina HiSeq 2500. The second PCR ran for roughly 6 to 11 cycles and used a J-beta primer mix along with a sample-barcoded 5' primer. The raw public reads went through TCRdb reprocessing: fastp at Q25, MiXCR clone calling, in-frame beta chains kept. All rows with the same CDR3 protein become a single entry with the most common DNA and genes. This sample gives almost 300,000 distinct CDR3 sequences in total; 25% to 30% of them show up just once. Around 29% of the sample is held by the ten biggest clonotypes. Sequenced input: blood. These receptors all stem from a woman aged 70-85 years in good health.

This clonotype was observed a handful of times. V gene TRBV5-1 combines with J gene TRBJ2-3, with D maybe TRBD1 (5 bases). CDR3 length: 15 residues. CDR1 is SGHRS, CDR2 YFSETQ, per germline. Trimming removed 2 bases at V and 0 bases at J, with 10 bases between. The CDR3 DNA is TGCGCCAGCAGCTTTACAGGAGCTAGCACAGATACGCAGTATTTT. This translates into CASSFTGASTDTQYF.

Ten or more counts support this clonotype. The chain has TRBV11-2 and TRBJ2-7; tentatively, D is TRBD1 or TRBD2 (7 bases each). The CDR3 length is 15 residues. Germline CDR1 reads SGHAT; CDR2 reads FQNNGV. Trimming removed 4 bases from V and 2 bases from J, with 15 bases in between. The CDR3 here is CASSSGGGPTYEQYF. CDR3 DNA sequence: TGTGCCAGCAGCTCAGGGGGGGGACCCACCTACGAGCAGTACTTC.

The genes are TRBV5-5 and TRBJ2-2; the D call may be TRBD1 or TRBD2 (5 bases each). Looked up from germline, CDR1 is SGHKS and CDR2 is YYEKEE (reference sequence). The V gene lost 2 bases and the J gene lost 1 base, with 12 bases spanning the gap. The CDR3 is 16 residues long. For the CDR3, the DNA is TGTGCCAGCAGCTTCGGGGCAGAGGGGAACACCGGGGAGCTGTTTTTT. It specifies CASSFGAEGNTGELFF.

This chain uses TRBV4-2 with TRBJ2-3, with 9 bases lining up with TRBD1. The CDR3 extends over 16 amino acids. From germline, CDR1 is LGHNA and CDR2 YNFKEQ. J gave up 4 bases and V 5 bases, and 10 bases lay outside the gene matches. The CDR3 reads CASSAQPGQGSDTQYF. CDR3 sequence (DNA): TGTGCCAGCAGCGCACAACCGGGACAGGGATCAGATACGCAGTATTTT.

This clonotype was observed a handful of times. The chain links TRBV7-9 to TRBJ1-1, with D possibly matching TRBD1 (5 bases). Germline CDR1 and CDR2: SEHNR and FQNEAQ (reference sequence). V was cut by 3 bases and J by 4 bases, with 12 bases left in between. This CDR3 is built from 14 residues. In DNA form, the CDR3 reads TGTGCCAGCAGCTTTACTGGGGGAGTCACTGAAGCTTTCTTT. Its translation is CASSFTGGVTEAFF.

The J gene is TRBJ1-6, the V gene TRBV6-2 or TRBV6-3; D possibly corresponds to TRBD1 (6 bases). Deletions cut 6 bases from V and 8 bases from J, with 20 bases between. CDR1 is MNHEY, CDR2 SVGEGT, per germline. The CDR3 totals 16 residues. The CDR3 is CASSPGTSEVHSPLHF. CDR3 coding DNA: TGTGCCAGCAGCCCCGGGACATCGGAGGTGCATTCACCCCTCCACTTT.

V usage is TRBV6-1 and J usage is TRBJ2-4, with TRBD2 matching 12 bases. Unmatched junction bases numbered 6, after V lost 5 bases and J lost 1 base. This CDR3 has 17 residues. In germline, CDR1 is MNHNS, CDR2 SASEGT. The CDR3 protein is CASSRLAGGLAKNIQYF. In nucleotides, the CDR3 is TGTGCCAGCAGTAGGCTAGCGGGAGGGCTCGCCAAAAACATTCAGTACTTC.

The chain links TRBV5-6 to TRBJ2-5; D is undetermined. Matching the DNA end better, TRBJ2-1 makes the J call doubtful. Germline CDR1 reads SGHDT; CDR2 reads YYEEEE. This CDR3 region has 17 residues. As DNA, the CDR3 is TGTGCCAGCAGCTTGGGTCGCGTTAGGGCCCCGGGTAATGAGCAGTTCTTC. Translated, it gives CASSLGRVRAPGNEQFF.

The chain joins TRBV11-2 to TRBJ1-2, with D unclear. Germline CDR1 is SGHAT and CDR2 is FQNNGV. Trimming removed 1 base at V and 4 bases at J, with 16 bases between. The CDR3 is made up of 16 amino acids. The CDR3 DNA follows: TGTGCCAGCAGCTTAGCCGGCAATGGACGGCTCTATGGCTACACCTTC. It translates to CASSLAGNGRLYGYTF.

The table lists this clonotype with a few counts. At one boundary the junction diverges from the germline segment, which might be a read error. This chain connects TRBV6-5 to TRBJ2-1; D may be TRBD2 (6 bases). Germline V gives CDR1 MNHEY, CDR2 SVGAGI. This CDR3 spans 15 amino acids. Written as DNA, the CDR3 is TGTGCCAGCAGTTACAGGGAGGTCCCCTATAATGAGCAGTTCTTC. Protein product: CASSYREVPYNEQFF.

The chain carries TRBV27 and TRBJ2-7, with 7 bases aligning to TRBD2. Germline V lookup: CDR1 MNHEY, CDR2 SMNVEV (reference sequence). The V segment lost 10 bases and the J segment 0 bases; nucleotides outside the gene matches: 9. The CDR3 runs to 14 residues. Here the CDR3 reads CATSQSSGSYEQYF. CDR3 in DNA: TGTGCCACATCCCAATCTAGCGGCTCCTACGAGCAGTACTTC.

This clonotype was recorded many times. This sequence joins TRBV29-1 and TRBJ2-5; 8 nucleotides line up with TRBD1. Trimming cost V 4 bases and J 3 bases; bases outside gene matches: 7. The germline CDR1 and CDR2 sequences are SQVTM and ANQGSEA. CDR3 length: 14 residues. CDR3 bases: TGCAGCGTTGGCCGGGGACAGGAGAAAGAGACCCAGTACTTC. It encodes CSVGRGQEKETQYF.

A few counts support this clonotype. The chain recombines TRBV15 with TRBJ1-2; weak D call: TRBD1 (6 bases). Germline V gene lookup returns CDR1 LNHNV and CDR2 YYDKDF (reference sequence). V lost 4 bases and J 2 bases, leaving 14 bases between the germline ends. The CDR3 spans 15 residues. As DNA, the CDR3 is TGTGCCACCAGCAAAGGGCAGGGGAGAAACTATGGCTACACCTTC. It yields the protein CATSKGQGRNYGYTF.

This clonotype has a handful of counts. This sequence joins TRBV20-1 and TRBJ1-1, with a weak D call TRBD1 (5 bases). The CDR3 runs to 13 residues. Germline CDR1 and CDR2: DFQATT and SNEGSKA (reference sequence). V was shortened by 3 bases and J by 7 bases, with 15 bases between the two germline ends. The chain's CDR3 is CSARGQGGGEAFF. CDR3 DNA sequence: TGCAGTGCTAGGGGGCAGGGAGGCGGTGAAGCTTTCTTT.

V gene TRBV12-3 or TRBV12-4 combines with J gene TRBJ2-3; TRBD2 matches 11 bases. CDR3 length equals 15 residues. V lost 3 bases, J lost 7 bases, and 6 bases stayed unmatched. The CDR3 protein is CASSLTSGVRNTQYF. CDR3 in DNA: TGTGCCAGCAGTTTGACTAGCGGGGTCAGGAATACGCAGTATTTT.

This clonotype occurred a few times. The J gene is TRBJ2-1, the V gene TRBV29-1, with 10 bases aligning to TRBD2. The length of the CDR3 is 15 residues. Trimming took 3 bases from V and 9 from J; bases not matched to a gene: 11. Germline V CDR1 and CDR2: SQVTM, ANQGSEA. CDR3 bases: TGCAGCGTTGACCCCCTAGCGGGAGTAAGCCCTGAGCAGTTCTTC. This sequence encodes CSVDPLAGVSPEQFF.

CDR3 loop: CASSLGTAYQETQYF. CDR3 in DNA: TGTGCCAGCAGCTTAGGCACAGCGTACCAAGAGACCCAGTACTTC. The chain is built from TRBV11-2 and TRBJ2-5, with unresolved D. The germline V and J ends were trimmed by 1 base and 0 bases, with 9 bases remaining between them. CDR3 length: 15 residues. The germline V gene encodes CDR1 SGHAT and CDR2 FQNNGV.

The rearrangement uses TRBV20-1 and TRBJ2-1; TRBD1 aligns across 7 bases. Losses at the gene ends were 0 bases for V and 7 bases for J; bases not matched to a gene: 12. The CDR3 is made up of 16 amino acids. Germline CDR1 DFQATT, CDR2 SNEGSKA (reference sequence). CDR3 bases: TGCAGTGCTAGAGATAATTTGCAGGGGGAGAGGAATGAGCAGTTCTTC. This codes for CSARDNLQGERNEQFF.

The gene calls are TRBV19 and TRBJ2-5; D call uncertain. V lost 11 bases to trimming and J lost 5 bases, with 15 bases between them. This CDR3 region has 12 residues. Germline values: CDR1 LNHDA, CDR2 SQIVND (reference sequence). The CDR3 loop reads CASSEHKETQYF. CDR3 in DNA: TGTGCCTCAAGTGAGCACAAGGAGACCCAGTACTTC.

The J gene is TRBJ2-5, the V gene TRBV5-6; D remains unclear. V was shortened by 4 bases and J by 5 bases, with 18 bases between the two germline ends. The CDR3 is 15 residues long. The germline V gene has CDR1 SGHDT and CDR2 YYEEEE. The CDR3 sequence: CASSTELASGETQYF. CDR3 DNA: TGTGCCAGCAGCACAGAGCTGGCGTCCGGGGAGACCCAGTACTTC.

As for this clonotype: Germline is not matched at one junction end, which may reflect a read error. V usage is TRBV7-7 and J usage is TRBJ1-1; unclear D gene. CDR3 size: 13 residues. CDR1 and CDR2 from the germline V gene are SSHAT and FNYEAQ (reference sequence). The CDR3: CASSITAGAEAFF. In DNA, the CDR3 is TGTGCTAGCAGCATAACAGCCGGAGCTGAAGCTTTCTTT. Complete variable domain (other parts from reference TRBV7-7 and TRBJ1-1): GAGVSQSPRYKVTKRGQDVTLRCDPISSHATLYWYQQALGQGPEFLTYFNYEAQPDKSGLPSDRFSAERPEGSISTLTIQRTEQRDSAMYRCASSITAGAEAFFGQGTRLTVV.

In its sample, this clonotype was seen many times. V gene TRBV5-1 combines with J gene TRBJ1-3, with D uncertain. The CDR3 contains 13 residues. The ends were cut back, 4 bases at V and 9 bases at J, with 14 bases in the middle. Germline V CDR1 and CDR2: SGHRS, YFSETQ. The CDR3 sequence: CASSRLEGGTIYF. The CDR3 nucleotides read TGCGCCAGCAGCCGACTCGAGGGCGGCACCATATATTTT.

This clonotype was counted between two and nine times. This may be a read error: a much more frequent sequence differs by one nucleotide. V is TRBV5-1 and J is TRBJ1-2, with D tentatively TRBD1 (5 bases). The CDR3 covers 16 residues. CDR1 and CDR2 (germline): SGHRS, YFSETQ. This CDR3 reads CASSLGQFRANYGCTF. In nucleotides, the CDR3 is TGCGCCAGCAGCTTGGGACAGTTTAGGGCTAACTATGGCTGCACCTTC.

The CDR3 loop is CSARRPGRTAYNEQFF. CDR3 DNA sequence: TGCAGTGCTAGACGACCCGGGAGGACTGCCTACAATGAGCAGTTCTTC. The chain has TRBV20-1 and TRBJ2-1; the match to TRBD2 covers 7 bases. This CDR3 contains 16 residues. The ends lost 2 bases at V and 2 bases at J; junction bases unmatched: 9. CDR1 DFQATT and CDR2 SNEGSKA come from the germline V gene (reference sequence).

The chain has TRBV7-9 and TRBJ2-1, with 13 nucleotides matching TRBD2. CDR1 is SEHNR, CDR2 FQNEAQ, per germline (reference sequence). This CDR3 has 16 residues. Trimming at V came to 3 bases and at J to 5 bases, leaving 4 bases not matched to a gene. CDR3 in DNA: TGTGCCAGCAGCTTCCGACTAGCGGGGGGAGACAATGAGCAGTTCTTC. The encoded protein is CASSFRLAGGDNEQFF.

J is TRBJ2-5 and V is TRBV29-1; tentatively, D is TRBD1 (5 bases). CDR3 length: 13 residues. Trimming cost V 2 bases and J 5 bases, with 12 bases left between them. The germline gives CDR1 SQVTM, CDR2 ANQGSEA. The CDR3 reads CSVELGRAETQYF. For the CDR3, the DNA is TGCAGCGTTGAACTCGGCAGGGCGGAGACCCAGTACTTC.

This clonotype has more than one count but fewer than ten. This chain uses TRBV20-1 with TRBJ1-1, with D possibly matching TRBD1 (6 bases). Trimming removed 1 base at V and 10 bases at J, with 19 bases between. Germline-derived CDR1 and CDR2 are DFQATT and SNEGSKA (reference sequence). CDR3 length: 14 amino acids. CDR3 bases: TGCAGTGCTAGAGGCCGGGGAAGGGGGTTTCCAGCTTTCTTT. Amino acid sequence: CSARGRGRGFPAFF.

This clonotype was recorded a few times. The rearrangement uses TRBV9 and TRBJ2-2; D remains unclear. Germline CDR1 reads SGDLS; CDR2 reads YYNGEE. V was trimmed by 0 bases and J by 7 bases, leaving 7 bases between them. The CDR3 is 13 residues long. CDR3 sequence (DNA): TGTGCCAGCAGCGTAGCTTTTAGCGGGGAGCTGTTTTTT. Translating gives CASSVAFSGELFF.

The CDR3 reads CSAKTSGVSYEQYF. The CDR3 coding sequence is TGCAGTGCTAAGACTAGCGGAGTCTCCTACGAGCAGTACTTC. The V gene is TRBV20-1, the J gene TRBJ2-7; 9 positions agree with TRBD2. J was trimmed by 0 bases and V by 4 bases; bases with no gene match: 4. From germline, CDR1 is DFQATT and CDR2 SNEGSKA (reference sequence). The CDR3 is made up of 14 amino acids.

The rearrangement uses TRBV4-1 and TRBJ1-5, with D possibly TRBD1 on 6 matching bases. V was trimmed by 0 bases and J by 4 bases, leaving 19 bases between them. Germline assignment: CDR1 MGHRA and CDR2 YSYEKL. There are 18 residues in the CDR3. The CDR3 spells CASSQDRTGGAMNQPQHF. CDR3 DNA sequence: TGCGCCAGCAGCCAAGATCGAACCGGGGGGGCAATGAATCAGCCCCAGCATTTT.

This chain connects TRBV10-3 to TRBJ2-4, with 8 bases aligning to TRBD1. From germline, CDR1 is ENHRY and CDR2 SYGVKD. V gave up 9 bases and J gave up 8 bases; unmatched junction bases: 6. The CDR3 spans 12 residues. CDR3 in amino acids: CAIGQGSDIQYF. The DNA for the CDR3 is TGTGCCATAGGACAGGGCTCAGACATTCAGTACTTC.

This chain uses TRBV12-3 or TRBV12-4 with TRBJ1-3; a possible D gene is TRBD1 (6 bases). CDR3 length: 13 residues. V lost 7 bases to trimming and J lost 2 bases, with 9 bases between them. The CDR3 sequence is CASTWTAGNTIYF. In DNA form, the CDR3 reads TGTGCCAGCACCTGGACAGCTGGAAACACCATATATTTT.